The 30 T cell receptor beta chains presented below share a single source sample, sequenced in a study of blood T cell repertoires in COVID-19. TCRdb keeps only in-frame clones here, not all; method: immunoSEQ multiplex PCR. The sample carries under 200,000 clones, about 82% recorded once. The specimen was PBMCs or T cells enriched from blood (not recorded which). The receptors come from a man aged 40-55 years with acute COVID-19.

This chain joins TRBV11-2 and TRBJ2-7, with 8 nucleotides matching TRBD2. CDR3 size: 14 residues. V shed 5 bases, J shed 2 bases, and the junction held 5 bases outside the gene matches. Per germline, CDR1 SGHAT and CDR2 FQNNGV. In DNA, the CDR3 is TGTGCCAGCAGCCTACCTAGCGGGCCCTACGAGCAGTACTTC. Translating it yields CASSLPSGPYEQYF.

This chain uses TRBV5-6 with TRBJ2-7; D unclear. There are 15 residues in the CDR3. Per germline, CDR1 SGHDT and CDR2 YYEEEE. V lost 0 bases to trimming and J lost 1 base, with 11 bases between them. The CDR3 DNA sequence: TGTGCCAGCAGCTTGGCCAGCGATTGGTCCTACGAGCAGTACTTC. Its translation: CASSLASDWSYEQYF.

V and J are TRBV7-9 and TRBJ1-2, with TRBD1 matching 8 bases. Per the germline V gene, CDR1 is SEHNR and CDR2 is FQNEAQ (reference sequence). This CDR3 is built from 12 residues. J lost 8 bases, V lost 4 bases, and 3 bases had no gene match. CDR3 nucleotide sequence: TGTGCCAGCAGCTCGACAGGGGTCGGCTACACCTTC. This gives the protein CASSSTGVGYTF.

This clone was picked up a small number of times. V usage is TRBV11-2 and J usage is TRBJ1-1, with D possibly being TRBD1 (5 bases). Germline V gene data show CDR1 as SGHAT and CDR2 as FQNNGV. This CDR3 region has 14 residues. Trimming removed 5 bases from V and 2 bases from J, with 12 bases in between. DNA for the CDR3: TGTGCCAGCAGCAGGGGAGGATTTAACACTGAAGCTTTCTTT. It translates to CASSRGGFNTEAFF.

This chain connects TRBV28 to TRBJ1-6; D is possibly TRBD1 (5 bases). The CDR3 is 14 amino acids. The V end lost 10 bases, the J end lost 9 bases, and 19 bases lay between the germline ends. Per germline, CDR1 MDHEN and CDR2 SYDVKM. This chain's CDR3 is CANGPRTTGSPLHF. In DNA form, the CDR3 reads TGTGCCAACGGACCCCGGACAACGGGTTCACCCCTCCACTTT.

This rearrangement joins TRBV5-6 to TRBJ1-1, with no clear D. This CDR3 contains 12 residues. V lost 4 bases and J 3 bases, leaving 7 bases between the germline ends. Germline CDR1 SGHDT, CDR2 YYEEEE. In nucleotides, the CDR3 is TGTGCCAGCAGCCGACAAGACACTGAAGCTTTCTTT. Its protein product is CASSRQDTEAFF.

This rearrangement joins TRBV6-5 to TRBJ1-2; the D is unclear. The CDR3 runs to 12 residues. Trimming left V 2 bases short and J 7 bases short, with 8 bases between. Germline values: CDR1 MNHEY, CDR2 SVGAGI. CDR3: CASSYSVGGYTF. DNA for the CDR3: TGTGCCAGCAGTTACAGTGTCGGTGGCTACACCTTC.

The chain combines TRBV10-3 with TRBJ2-3, with 7 bases aligning to TRBD2. The ends lost 10 bases at V and 3 bases at J; junction bases unmatched: 4. The CDR3 loop spans 12 amino acids. CDR1 and CDR2 from the germline V gene are ENHRY and SYGVKD. CDR3 bases: TGTGCCACCGACGGGGGGACAGATACGCAGTATTTT. Its protein product is CATDGGTDTQYF.

The chain employs TRBV7-9 and TRBJ1-5; the D is unclear. The V end was cut by 1 base, the J end by 9 bases, with 10 bases between. CDR3 length: 13 amino acids. Per the germline V gene, CDR1 is SEHNR and CDR2 is FQNEAQ (reference sequence). The CDR3 DNA sequence: TGTGCCAGCAGCTTAGGGTTGGGAGGGCCCCAGCATTTT. This sequence encodes CASSLGLGGPQHF.

The J gene is TRBJ1-4, the V gene TRBV5-6, with a tentative D call TRBD1 (5 bases). Germline CDR1 is SGHDT and CDR2 is YYEEEE. V was clipped by 2 bases and J by 8 bases, with 13 bases between them. The CDR3 runs 14 residues. DNA of the CDR3: TGTGCCAGCAGCTTTGGGGCCGGGAGAGAAAAACTGTTTTTT. As protein: CASSFGAGREKLFF.

This chain connects TRBV13 to TRBJ1-6; 9 nucleotides align to TRBD1. CDR3 length: 18 residues. Unmatched junction bases numbered 14, after V lost 5 bases and J lost 6 bases. Germline-derived CDR1 and CDR2 are PRHDT and FYEKMQ (reference sequence). CDR3 sequence (DNA): TGTGCCAGCAGCATAACCGGGACAGGGTCATTCGTTAATTCACCCCTCCACTTT. Translation: CASSITGTGSFVNSPLHF.

The chain uses TRBV7-6 and TRBJ2-1, with 7 bases identical to TRBD2. The CDR3 consists of 15 residues. The V gene end was trimmed by 5 bases and the J gene end by 5 bases; junction bases not matched to a gene: 9. CDR1 is SGHVS and CDR2 is FNYEAQ in the germline V gene. The CDR3 here is CASSPNRDYDNEQFF. Written as DNA, the CDR3 is TGTGCCAGCAGCCCCAACCGGGACTACGACAATGAGCAGTTCTTC.

J is TRBJ1-6 and V is TRBV27; D is uncertain. This CDR3 contains 11 residues. Per the germline V gene, CDR1 is MNHEY and CDR2 is SMNVEV (reference sequence). With 4 bases removed from V and 7 bases from J, the gap between germline ends came to 2 bases. CDR3: CASSSNSPLHF. Written as DNA, the CDR3 is TGTGCCAGCAGTTCGAATTCACCCCTCCACTTT.

The genes are TRBV11-2 and TRBJ2-7; D perhaps matches TRBD2 (6 bases). V lost 1 base and J lost 0, with 13 bases in between. Germline assignment: CDR1 SGHAT and CDR2 FQNNGV. This CDR3 region has 16 residues. In DNA form, the CDR3 reads TGTGCCAGCAGCTTAGCCCGGGACTTCAGCTCCTACGAGCAGTACTTC. Translating gives CASSLARDFSSYEQYF.

V is TRBV11-3 and J is TRBJ2-2, with a tentative D call TRBD2 (6 bases). Germline values: CDR1 SGHNT, CDR2 YENEEA. V was clipped by 2 bases and J by 4 bases, with 14 bases between them. This CDR3 has 16 residues. The CDR3 coding sequence is TGTGCCAGCAGCTTATACCCTGGGGGAGGCACCGGGGAGCTGTTTTTT. Its translation: CASSLYPGGGTGELFF.

J is TRBJ2-2 and V is TRBV5-1; D might be TRBD1 (5 bases). V lost 0 bases and J 6 bases, leaving 18 bases between the germline ends. The CDR3 contains 17 residues. Germline lookup yields CDR1 SGHRS and CDR2 YFSETQ. CDR3 nucleotides: TGCGCCAGCAGCTTGGGAGTTCAGGGAAGAGTGGCCGGGGAGCTGTTTTTT. Its protein is CASSLGVQGRVAGELFF. Based on the CDR3 plus reference TRBV5-1 and TRBJ2-2, the full variable domain is KAGVTQTPRYLIKTRGQQVTLSCSPISGHRSVSWYQQTPGQGLQFLFEYFSETQRNKGNFPGRFSGRQFSNSRSEMNVSTLELGDSALYLCASSLGVQGRVAGELFFGEGSRLTVL.

The chain is built from TRBV5-5 and TRBJ2-3, with TRBD2 matching over 9 bases. Germline assignment: CDR1 SGHKS and CDR2 YYEKEE (reference sequence). V shed 0 bases, J shed 1 base, and the junction held 6 bases outside the gene matches. This CDR3 is 17 amino acids long. The CDR3 bases are TGTGCCAGCAGCTTGGCGTGGGGCGGGAGGGGCACAGATACGCAGTATTTT. It encodes CASSLAWGGRGTDTQYF.

V gene TRBV10-3 combines with J gene TRBJ2-5, with 9 bases aligning to TRBD1. V lost 10 bases and J lost 4; bases outside the gene matches: 10. From germline, CDR1 is ENHRY and CDR2 SYGVKD. The CDR3 sequence is 14 residues long. Written as DNA, the CDR3 is TGTGCCACCCTCCCGGGACAGGGAGGAGAGACCCAGTACTTC. The encoded protein is CATLPGQGGETQYF.

V and J are TRBV5-4 and TRBJ2-7; D might be TRBD2 (6 bases). Trimming removed 2 bases at V and 3 bases at J, with 15 bases between. The CDR3 is made up of 15 amino acids. The germline gives CDR1 SGHNT, CDR2 YYREEE (reference sequence). CDR3 residues: CASSFPGEKYYEQYF. CDR3 coding DNA: TGTGCCAGCAGCTTCCCGGGAGAGAAGTACTACGAGCAGTACTTC.

The chain couples TRBV2 to TRBJ2-2; 8 bases map to TRBD2. CDR1 is SNHLY and CDR2 is FYNNEI in the germline V gene. This CDR3 comprises 14 residues. V was pared by 11 bases and J by 5 bases, with 10 bases of the junction left unmatched. CDR3 coding DNA: TGTGCCTCCAAGCTAGCGGGTAGTACCGGGGAGCTGTTTTTT. This codes for CASKLAGSTGELFF.

The genes are TRBV6-5 and TRBJ2-3; D is perhaps TRBD2 (6 bases). The CDR3 sequence is 14 residues long. CDR1 and CDR2 from the germline V gene are MNHEY and SVGAGI. V was shortened by 7 bases and J by 2 bases, with 13 bases between the two germline ends. As DNA, the CDR3 is TGTGCCAGCAACTGGGGGGTCTCCACAGATACGCAGTATTTT. Translating gives CASNWGVSTDTQYF.

Only one count was recorded for this clone. The V and J genes are TRBV5-1 and TRBJ2-7; TRBD2 might be the D (6 bases). Germline V gene sequence: CDR1 SGHRS, CDR2 YFSETQ. The V gene lost 4 bases and the J gene lost 2 bases, with 16 bases spanning the gap. The CDR3 runs 15 residues. The CDR3 DNA reads as TGCGCCAGCAGCCCAACGGGCGGGATAGCCTACGAGCAGTACTTC. This encodes CASSPTGGIAYEQYF.

The chain joins TRBV5-8 to TRBJ1-5; D unclear. CDR1 and CDR2 from the germline V gene are SGHTS and YDEGEE. V lost 9 bases to trimming and J lost 7 bases, with 17 bases between them. The CDR3 is made up of 13 amino acids. DNA of the CDR3: TGTGCCACCTCGGGTCCCGACGAGCAGCCCCAGCATTTT. It yields the protein CATSGPDEQPQHF.

The chain carries TRBV7-9 and TRBJ2-3; 7 bases align to TRBD2. The CDR3 consists of 15 residues. Germline values: CDR1 SEHNR, CDR2 FQNEAQ (reference sequence). V gave up 2 bases and J gave up 7 bases; unmatched junction bases: 9. As DNA, the CDR3 is TGTGCCAGCAGCTTACTAGCGGACCGGAGAAATACGCAGTATTTT. This sequence encodes CASSLLADRRNTQYF. Together with reference TRBV7-9 and TRBJ2-3, the CDR3 gives the full variable domain: DTGVSQNPRHKITKRGQNVTFRCDPISEHNRLYWYRQTLGQGPEFLTYFQNEAQLEKSRLLSDRFSAERPKGSFSTLEIQRTEQGDSAMYLCASSLLADRRNTQYFGPGTRLTVL.

This clone was picked up many times. V and J are TRBV6-5 and TRBJ1-5; 8 bases line up with TRBD1. CDR3 length: 14 residues. J lost 4 bases, V lost 8 bases, and 7 bases had no gene match. Germline values: CDR1 MNHEY, CDR2 SVGAGI. DNA for the CDR3: TGTGCCAGCCGAGGACAGGGCGAGAATCAGCCCCAGCATTTT. Its translation is CASRGQGENQPQHF.

The gene calls are TRBV3-1 (or the pseudogene TRBV3-2) and TRBJ2-5; D is possibly TRBD2 (6 bases). V was pared by 4 bases and J by 1 base, with 10 bases between. The CDR3 is 14 residues long. From germline, CDR1 is LGHDT and CDR2 YNNKEL (reference sequence). CDR3 coding DNA: TGTGCCAGCAGCCCGGGACTTGGCCAAGAGACCCAGTACTTC. Translated: CASSPGLGQETQYF.

This clone was detected ten times or more. This chain links TRBV11-3 with TRBJ2-6, with 8 bases that match TRBD1. The CDR3 runs to 16 residues. After removal of 2 bases from V and 1 base from J, the junction contained 1 base not matched to a gene. Germline V gene lookup returns CDR1 SGHNT and CDR2 YENEEA. CDR3 amino acids: CASSLTGGSGANVLTF. DNA of the CDR3: TGTGCCAGCAGCTTAACAGGGGGGTCTGGGGCCAACGTCCTGACTTTC.

This sequence joins TRBV24-1 and TRBJ2-1; 7 nucleotides agree with TRBD2. This CDR3 is built from 16 residues. In germline, CDR1 is KGHDR, CDR2 SFDVKD. Germline trimming cut 9 bases from V and 5 bases from J; bases unmatched to any gene: 15. CDR3 sequence: CATSLAGGFGNNEQFF. CDR3 DNA: TGTGCCACCTCCTTAGCGGGCGGGTTCGGGAACAATGAGCAGTTCTTC.

V and J are TRBV10-3 and TRBJ2-7, with TRBD2 matching 13 bases. The CDR3 contains 15 residues. V dropped 8 bases and J dropped 2; count of bases not matched to a gene: 6. The germline gives CDR1 ENHRY, CDR2 SYGVKD. The CDR3 spells CAIGRLAGGTYEQYF. The CDR3, as DNA: TGTGCCATCGGAAGACTAGCGGGAGGAACCTACGAGCAGTACTTC.

The chain uses TRBV5-4 and TRBJ2-2, with TRBD2 matching 7 bases. The CDR3 has 17 residues. Trimming at V came to 9 bases and at J to 1 base, leaving 15 bases not matched to a gene. CDR1 and CDR2 from the germline V gene are SGHNT and YYREEE (reference sequence). The CDR3 nucleotides are TGTGCCACGTTCCCCAGGGAGGGCCAGGAGAACACCGGGGAGCTGTTTTTT. Encoded protein: CATFPREGQENTGELFF.